This T cell receptor beta chain is from a study of T-cell memory formation after mild COVID-19. TCRdb re-called the 5' RACE reads through MiXCR, storing one row per CDR3 protein. The table lists a few hundred thousand distinct CDR3 sequences, more than 20% of them singletons, with approximately 13% in the top ten. J gave up 6 bases and V 6 bases, and 13 bases lay outside the gene matches. CDR1 is SGHRS, CDR2 YFSETQ, per germline. The CDR3 loop spans 15 amino acids. This clonotype was picked up a small number of times. Its antigen remains unknown. Study results and limitations: Cross-reactive memory apparently joined, as some responding clones appeared in pre-infection memory.

The sequenced material came from PBMCs or a T cell subset sorted from them (not recorded which). This chain joins TRBV5-1 and TRBJ2-7; TRBD2 matches at 9 bases. This TCR came from an adult woman who had mild COVID-19 (a few samples of this study predate the infection). Cell type and time point are not known. The CDR3: CASNWASGASGEQYF. Here the CDR3 DNA reads TGCGCCAGCAATTGGGCTAGCGGGGCCTCGGGCGAGCAGTACTTC.